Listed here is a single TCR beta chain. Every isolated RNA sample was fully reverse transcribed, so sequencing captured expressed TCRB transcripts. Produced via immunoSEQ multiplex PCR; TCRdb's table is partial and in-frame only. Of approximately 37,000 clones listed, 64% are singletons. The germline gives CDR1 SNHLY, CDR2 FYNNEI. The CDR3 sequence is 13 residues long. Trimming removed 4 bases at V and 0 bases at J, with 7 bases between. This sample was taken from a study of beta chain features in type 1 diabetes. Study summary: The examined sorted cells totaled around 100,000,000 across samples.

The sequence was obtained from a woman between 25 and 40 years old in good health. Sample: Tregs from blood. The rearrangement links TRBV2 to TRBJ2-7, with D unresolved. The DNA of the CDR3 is TGTGCCAGCAGTGGAGGTTTCTCCTACGAGCAGTACTTC. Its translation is CASSGGFSYEQYF.